A single sample is the source of the 25 T cell receptor beta chains below, sequenced in a study of cytomegalovirus exposure and HLA in healthy donors (dated by TCRdb to about 2017). Library preparation used the immunoSEQ multiplex PCR assay. The multiplex PCR relied on a mix of 60 forward primers for TCR Vbeta segments and 13 reverse primers for TCR Jbeta segments. Imported from immuneACCESS, the table was reduced by TCRdb to in-frame sequences with V and J called. These copies leave out some clones; in studies compared against another copy, an unresolved V gene accounts for under half, and the cause of the remainder is not known. Here the sample has around 230,000 clones; approximately 85% occur a single time. The ten largest make up 0.24% of the sample. The sample taken for sequencing was PBMCs. These receptors came from a girl aged 2-10 years in good health and CMV-seronegative.

This chain joins TRBV27 and TRBJ2-7; maybe TRBD2 (5 bases). V dropped 3 bases and J dropped 2 bases, with 8 bases sitting between them. CDR1 is MNHEY and CDR2 is SMNVEV in the germline V gene (reference sequence). The CDR3 contains 13 residues. The CDR3: CASSFSSPYEQYF. In DNA form, the CDR3 reads TGTGCCAGCAGTTTCTCTAGCCCCTACGAGCAGTACTTC.

CDR3 in amino acids: CSVMRTGDEQYF. In nucleotides, the CDR3 is TGCAGCGTTATGAGGACAGGGGACGAGCAGTACTTC. The chain has TRBV29-1 and TRBJ2-7; 9 bases fit TRBD1. The CDR3 is 12 amino acids. The germline gives CDR1 SQVTM, CDR2 ANQGSEA. The trim removed 5 bases at V and 5 bases at J, leaving 4 bases unmatched.

V gene TRBV27 combines with J gene TRBJ1-2; TRBD1 might be the D (5 bases). CDR1 and CDR2 from the germline V gene are MNHEY and SMNVEV (reference sequence). CDR3 length equals 14 residues. The ends were cut back, 2 bases at V and 8 bases at J, with 15 bases in the middle. The CDR3 sequence is CASSLTQGAQGYTF. The CDR3 DNA reads as TGTGCCAGCAGTTTAACGCAGGGCGCGCAGGGCTACACCTTC.

The chain is built from TRBV6-1 and TRBJ2-1; no clear D. The CDR3 extends over 11 amino acids. Germline values: CDR1 MNHNS, CDR2 SASEGT. Trimming took 1 base from V and 12 from J, leaving 7 bases between them. CDR3 region: CASSEGIRQFF. For the CDR3, the DNA is TGTGCCAGCAGTGAAGGTATTAGGCAGTTCTTC.

The chain links TRBV29-1 to TRBJ1-4; D may be TRBD1 (5 bases). Trimming removed 1 base from V and 13 bases from J, with 10 bases in between. The CDR3 totals 11 residues. Germline V gene lookup returns CDR1 SQVTM and CDR2 ANQGSEA. The CDR3: CSVEVSRALFF. For the CDR3, the DNA is TGCAGCGTTGAAGTCTCCAGGGCACTGTTTTTT.

The chain joins TRBV5-5 to TRBJ1-6, with TRBD1 identical over 11 bases. Germline CDR1 reads SGHKS; CDR2 reads YYEKEE (reference sequence). This CDR3 is 14 amino acids long. Losses at the gene ends were 4 bases for V and 9 bases for J; bases not matched to a gene: 3. The CDR3 bases are TGTGCCAGCAGCAGGACAGGGGGCGTTTCACCCCTCCACTTT. Translation gives CASSRTGGVSPLHF.

The CDR3 reads CASKTGFNPEAFF. In DNA, the CDR3 is TGCGCCAGCAAGACAGGGTTCAACCCTGAAGCTTTCTTT. The rearrangement uses TRBV5-1 and TRBJ1-1; the match to TRBD1 covers 7 bases. This CDR3 spans 13 amino acids. In germline, CDR1 is SGHRS, CDR2 YFSETQ. V trimming: 6 bases; J trimming: 6 bases; junction bases outside the gene matches: 8.

The DNA of the CDR3 is TGTGCCAGCAGCCTTGGGCCCCCCGATACGCAGTATTTT. Its protein is CASSLGPPDTQYF. The rearrangement uses TRBV7-3 and TRBJ2-3, with D uncertain. V was clipped by 5 bases and J by 6 bases, with 12 bases between them. The CDR3 totals 13 residues. Germline V CDR1 and CDR2: SGHTA, FQGTGA.

The chain couples TRBV6-1 to TRBJ2-1; D is uncertain. Germline V gene sequence: CDR1 MNHNS, CDR2 SASEGT. V was trimmed by 1 base and J by 0 bases, leaving 7 bases between them. The CDR3 has 15 amino acids. The chain's CDR3 is CASSEDYPSYNEQFF. CDR3 DNA sequence: TGTGCCAGCAGTGAAGACTACCCCTCCTACAATGAGCAGTTCTTC.

This rearrangement joins TRBV4-1 to TRBJ1-5, with 7 bases that match TRBD1. The trim removed 2 bases at V and 1 base at J, leaving 5 bases unmatched. Germline values: CDR1 MGHRA, CDR2 YSYEKL. The CDR3 covers 16 residues. The CDR3 DNA follows: TGCGCCAGCAGCCAAACGGGACAGTCAAGCAATCAGCCCCAGCATTTT. Amino acids: CASSQTGQSSNQPQHF.

V usage is TRBV2 and J usage is TRBJ1-3, with 8 bases that match TRBD1. With 7 bases clipped from V and 0 bases from J, the junction kept 2 bases outside the gene matches. The V gene's germline CDR1 is SNHLY and CDR2 FYNNEI. The CDR3 runs to 14 residues. This CDR3 is CASNDRGSGNTIYF. The CDR3 region has the DNA TGTGCCAGCAATGACAGGGGCTCTGGAAACACCATATATTTT.

This chain joins TRBV7-9 and TRBJ1-1; maybe TRBD1 (6 bases). Trimming cost V 1 base and J 4 bases, with 16 bases left between them. The germline V gene has CDR1 SEHNR and CDR2 FQNEAQ (reference sequence). The CDR3 has 16 amino acids. The CDR3 region has the DNA TGTGCCAGCAGCTTAGGGGGTCAACTCAGGGGCACTGAAGCTTTCTTT. Translating it yields CASSLGGQLRGTEAFF.

The sample holds one count of this clone. This chain connects TRBV20-1 to TRBJ1-5; D not resolved. Trimming stripped 4 bases from V and 9 bases from J, with 7 bases between. Germline assignment: CDR1 DFQATT and CDR2 SNEGSKA (reference sequence). This CDR3 has 10 amino acids. CDR3 sequence reads: CSAIFRPQHF. DNA of the CDR3: TGCAGTGCTATATTTCGGCCCCAGCATTTT.

About this clone: Additional DNA sequences in this sample encode the identical CDR3. The chain employs TRBV6-1 and TRBJ1-2; 7 bases match TRBD1. The CDR3 is 12 residues long. Germline CDR1 and CDR2: MNHNS and SASEGT. V lost 6 bases and J lost 7; bases outside the gene matches: 5. CDR3 nucleotides: TGTGCCAGCAGAGACAGGGAGGCTGGCTACACCTTC. It encodes CASRDREAGYTF.

This chain joins TRBV30 and TRBJ2-3, with TRBD2 identical over 15 bases. The CDR3 covers 18 residues. Germline V gene data show CDR1 as GTSNPN and CDR2 as SVGIG (reference sequence). The ends lost 3 bases at V and 1 base at J; junction bases unmatched: 8. As DNA, the CDR3 is TGTGCCTGGAGCCGGGGGACTAGCGGGAGGTTGGGCACAGATACGCAGTATTTT. It is translated as CAWSRGTSGRLGTDTQYF.

V is TRBV28 and J is TRBJ2-2; 10 bases are shared with TRBD1. The V and J ends lost 7 bases and 7 bases, in that order; junction bases with no gene match: 9. This CDR3 region has 15 residues. CDR1 is MDHEN, CDR2 SYDVKM, per germline. The DNA of the CDR3 is TGTGCCAGCACCTACCGGGACAGGGGAGTCGGGGAGCTGTTTTTT. Its protein is CASTYRDRGVGELFF.

The chain links TRBV29-1 to TRBJ2-3; TRBD2 aligns across 7 bases. The V gene end was trimmed by 6 bases and the J gene end by 0 bases; junction bases not matched to a gene: 6. Germline values: CDR1 SQVTM, CDR2 ANQGSEA. The length of the CDR3 is 14 residues. The CDR3 DNA sequence: TGCAGCGTAGCTAGCGGACGGAGCACAGATACGCAGTATTTT. This sequence encodes CSVASGRSTDTQYF.

The V gene is TRBV19, the J gene TRBJ1-5, with D maybe TRBD1 (6 bases). Trimming cost V 3 bases and J 3 bases, with 9 bases left between them. The CDR3 has 14 residues. CDR1 and CDR2 (germline): LNHDA, SQIVND (reference sequence). The CDR3 region has the DNA TGTGCCAGTAGTATCACAGGGATCAATCAGCCCCAGCATTTT. Translating it yields CASSITGINQPQHF.

V is TRBV9 and J is TRBJ2-5, with TRBD1 as a possible D gene (6 bases). The ends were cut back, 0 bases at V and 4 bases at J, with 10 bases in the middle. Germline CDR1 is SGDLS and CDR2 is YYNGEE. The CDR3 has 14 amino acids. The CDR3 sequence: CASSVAWGPETQYF. As DNA, the CDR3 is TGTGCCAGCAGCGTAGCATGGGGGCCAGAGACCCAGTACTTC.

This clone was counted between two and nine times. The CDR3 loop reads CASSATGDSEAFF. CDR3 sequence (DNA): TGTGCCAGCAGCGCTACGGGGGACAGTGAAGCTTTCTTT. The chain has TRBV9 and TRBJ1-1, with 7 bases fitting TRBD1. Trimming took 3 bases from V and 7 from J; bases not matched to a gene: 6. The V gene's germline CDR1 is SGDLS and CDR2 YYNGEE. This CDR3 is 13 amino acids long.

The gene calls are TRBV4-1 and TRBJ2-1, with TRBD2 identical over 9 bases. The CDR3 extends over 16 amino acids. The V segment lost 2 bases and the J segment 8 bases; nucleotides outside the gene matches: 10. Germline lookup yields CDR1 MGHRA and CDR2 YSYEKL. The CDR3 nucleotides read TGCGCCAGCAGCCAACTTAGCGGGAGTTCTTTGGATGAGCAGTTCTTC. This gives the protein CASSQLSGSSLDEQFF.

This chain connects TRBV2 to TRBJ2-5; D possibly corresponds to TRBD1 (5 bases). Trimming pared 5 bases from V and 7 bases from J, leaving 14 bases between. Germline loops: CDR1 SNHLY, CDR2 FYNNEI. The CDR3 loop spans 13 amino acids. The CDR3 loop is CASSFNERGTQYF. The CDR3 DNA sequence: TGTGCCAGCAGTTTCAATGAAAGGGGGACCCAGTACTTC.

V usage is TRBV19 and J usage is TRBJ1-2; 11 bases are a match to TRBD1. J was trimmed by 7 bases and V by 7 bases; bases with no gene match: 8. The CDR3 covers 14 residues. The V gene's germline CDR1 is LNHDA and CDR2 SQIVND (reference sequence). The DNA of the CDR3 is TGTGCCAGTACCCCTGGACAGGGGGCGCCTGGCTACACCTTC. Translation: CASTPGQGAPGYTF.

The chain uses TRBV9 and TRBJ1-5; D remains ambiguous. CDR3 length: 15 amino acids. From germline, CDR1 is SGDLS and CDR2 YYNGEE. Deletions cut 0 bases from V and 2 bases from J, with 9 bases between. CDR3: CASSVEEGGNQPQHF. For the CDR3, the DNA is TGTGCCAGCAGCGTAGAGGAGGGAGGCAATCAGCCCCAGCATTTT. The full variable domain, completed using reference TRBV9 and TRBJ1-5, is DSGVTQTPKHLITATGQRVTLRCSPRSGDLSVYWYQQSLDQGLQFLIQYYNGEERAKGNILERFSAQQFPDLHSELNLSSLELGDSALYFCASSVEEGGNQPQHFGDGTRLSIL.

CDR3 region: CASSPPRSGFQETQYF. The CDR3 DNA reads TGTGCCAGCTCACCACCGAGGTCCGGATTTCAAGAGACCCAGTACTTC. The chain links TRBV18 to TRBJ2-5, with D hard to call. The CDR3 runs to 16 residues. Trimming removed 0 bases at V and 2 bases at J, with 13 bases between. Germline V CDR1 and CDR2: KGHSH, LQKENI.